This is a list of T cell receptor beta chains from one sample in a study of blood T cell repertoires in COVID-19. Only in-frame clones appear in the TCRdb table, and some are missing; sequencing was by immunoSEQ multiplex PCR. The table records 200,000 to 250,000 clones, about 85% of them present only once. The specimen was peripheral blood. All receptors derive from a woman in her fifties or sixties with COVID-19, enrolled during active disease. Both conserved end residues are part of each CDR3. Each record gives: V gene, J gene, CDR3 protein.

v_call: TRBV5-4
j_call: TRBJ2-1
cdr3_aa: CASSLPQASGVGDEQFF

v_call: TRBV19
j_call: TRBJ2-5
cdr3_aa: CASSTGTGRKETQYF

v_call: TRBV11-2
j_call: TRBJ1-5
cdr3_aa: CASSSTVTNQPQHF

v_call: TRBV4-3
j_call: TRBJ2-3
cdr3_aa: CASSQSAADTQYF

v_call: TRBV7-2
j_call: TRBJ1-2
cdr3_aa: CASSRTSAGGEGYTF

v_call: TRBV12-3/TRBV12-4
j_call: TRBJ1-1
cdr3_aa: CASSSSGNTEAFF

v_call: TRBV19
j_call: TRBJ2-6
cdr3_aa: CASTSASSGANVLTF

v_call: TRBV4-1
j_call: TRBJ1-3
cdr3_aa: CASSQPGGTGNTIYF

v_call: TRBV14
j_call: TRBJ1-1
cdr3_aa: CASSRFPTGQGSVVPEAFF

v_call: TRBV5-1
j_call: TRBJ1-1
cdr3_aa: CASSLGAGNMNTEAFF

v_call: TRBV2
j_call: TRBJ1-2
cdr3_aa: CASRLGQGVFGYTF

v_call: TRBV5-1
j_call: TRBJ2-2
cdr3_aa: CASSPRTGKATGELFF

v_call: TRBV2
j_call: TRBJ2-3
cdr3_aa: CASSGQGGDTQYF

v_call: TRBV14
j_call: TRBJ1-3
cdr3_aa: CASSQGRGGTIYF

v_call: TRBV9
j_call: TRBJ2-1
cdr3_aa: CASSVAGWNEQFF

v_call: TRBV13
j_call: TRBJ2-1
cdr3_aa: CASSFRTGIRNEQFF

v_call: TRBV5-1
j_call: TRBJ2-3
cdr3_aa: CASSVTSGGADTQYF

v_call: TRBV21-1
j_call: TRBJ2-7
cdr3_aa: CASSKHHTQVSYEQYF

v_call: TRBV5-1
j_call: TRBJ1-2
cdr3_aa: CASSLAGGSYYGYTF

v_call: TRBV12-3/TRBV12-4
j_call: TRBJ1-2
cdr3_aa: CASSGTPDYGYTF

v_call: TRBV24-1
j_call: TRBJ2-7
cdr3_aa: CATSRTGTLNEQYF

v_call: TRBV7-6
j_call: TRBJ1-4
cdr3_aa: CASSLRDRGSINEKLFF

v_call: TRBV5-4
j_call: TRBJ2-3
cdr3_aa: CASSTRHRTDTQYF

v_call: TRBV6-2/TRBV6-3
j_call: TRBJ2-7
cdr3_aa: CASSLTGVAYEQYF

v_call: TRBV21-1
j_call: TRBJ2-3
cdr3_aa: CASSKKGRTGGITDTQYF

v_call: TRBV7-3
j_call: TRBJ2-1
cdr3_aa: CASTPSGRAGGHNRYYNEQFF

v_call: TRBV5-1
j_call: TRBJ2-3
cdr3_aa: CASRGSGGAGTDTQYF

v_call: TRBV19
j_call: TRBJ1-2
cdr3_aa: CASSATPNYGYTF

v_call: TRBV19
j_call: TRBJ2-7
cdr3_aa: CASSIWDRSYEQYF

v_call: TRBV12-2
j_call: TRBJ1-6
cdr3_aa: CASRDHYRGRANSPLHF

v_call: TRBV30
j_call: TRBJ2-2
cdr3_aa: CAWTNRGTGELFF

v_call: TRBV28
j_call: TRBJ1-5
cdr3_aa: CASHGSYNQPQHF

v_call: TRBV18
j_call: TRBJ2-4
cdr3_aa: CASSPGDSTIQYF

v_call: TRBV14
j_call: TRBJ2-3
cdr3_aa: CASSQGQGASTQYF

v_call: TRBV5-1
j_call: TRBJ2-5
cdr3_aa: CASSLGLAGGQNNQETQYF

v_call: TRBV19
j_call: TRBJ2-2
cdr3_aa: CASCHQSSGELFF

v_call: TRBV5-1
j_call: TRBJ2-7
cdr3_aa: CASSLVGRSYEQYF

v_call: TRBV7-2
j_call: TRBJ1-2
cdr3_aa: CASSLPPLLGYGYTF

v_call: TRBV10-1
j_call: TRBJ2-1
cdr3_aa: CASSMDFYNEQFF

v_call: TRBV10-3
j_call: TRBJ2-3
cdr3_aa: CAITQTGPSTDTQYF

v_call: TRBV19
j_call: TRBJ1-1
cdr3_aa: CASSREVGRNTEAFF

v_call: TRBV6-5
j_call: TRBJ1-6
cdr3_aa: CASSTGTGTSPLHF

v_call: TRBV5-1
j_call: TRBJ1-2
cdr3_aa: CASADSQGYTF

v_call: TRBV2
j_call: TRBJ2-3
cdr3_aa: CASRGLAGGPVRWQYF